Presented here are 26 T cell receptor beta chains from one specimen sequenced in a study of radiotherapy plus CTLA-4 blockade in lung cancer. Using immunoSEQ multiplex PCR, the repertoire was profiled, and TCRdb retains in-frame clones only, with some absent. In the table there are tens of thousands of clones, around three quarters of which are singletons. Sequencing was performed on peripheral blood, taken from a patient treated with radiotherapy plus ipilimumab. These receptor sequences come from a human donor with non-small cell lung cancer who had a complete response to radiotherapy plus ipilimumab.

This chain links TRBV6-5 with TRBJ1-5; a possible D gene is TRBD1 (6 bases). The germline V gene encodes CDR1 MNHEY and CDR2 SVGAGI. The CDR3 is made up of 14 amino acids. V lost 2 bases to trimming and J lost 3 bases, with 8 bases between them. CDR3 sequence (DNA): TGTGCCAGCAGTTACGGGGGGCCCAATCAGCCCCAGCATTTT. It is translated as CASSYGGPNQPQHF.

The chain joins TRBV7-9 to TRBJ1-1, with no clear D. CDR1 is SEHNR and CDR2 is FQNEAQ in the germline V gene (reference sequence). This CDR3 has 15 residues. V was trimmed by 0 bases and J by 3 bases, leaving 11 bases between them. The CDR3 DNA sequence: TGTGCCAGCAGCTTAGCCCCGGCGGGGTACACTGAAGCTTTCTTT. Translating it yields CASSLAPAGYTEAFF.

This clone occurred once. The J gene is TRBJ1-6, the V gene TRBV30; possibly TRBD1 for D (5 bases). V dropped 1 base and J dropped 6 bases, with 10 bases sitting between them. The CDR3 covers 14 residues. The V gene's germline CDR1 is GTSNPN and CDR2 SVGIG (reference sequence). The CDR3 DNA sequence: TGTGCCTGGAGTGAGGGGCGGATTAATTCACCCCTCCACTTT. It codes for CAWSEGRINSPLHF.

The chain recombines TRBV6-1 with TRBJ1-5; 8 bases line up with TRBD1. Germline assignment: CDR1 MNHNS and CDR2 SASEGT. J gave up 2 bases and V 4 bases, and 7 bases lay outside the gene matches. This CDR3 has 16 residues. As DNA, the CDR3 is TGTGCCAGCAGTGGATACCAGGGGGCGGGCAATCAGCCCCAGCATTTT. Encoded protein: CASSGYQGAGNQPQHF.

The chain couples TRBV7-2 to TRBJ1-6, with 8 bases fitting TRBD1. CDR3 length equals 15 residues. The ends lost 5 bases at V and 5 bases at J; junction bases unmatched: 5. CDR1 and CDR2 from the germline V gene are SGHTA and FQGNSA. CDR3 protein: CASSEGQANNSPLHF. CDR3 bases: TGTGCCAGCAGCGAGGGACAGGCAAATAATTCACCCCTCCACTTT.

The CDR3 DNA follows: TGTGCCAGCCGAACGTCAGGGGGTGAAGAGACCCAGTACTTC. Its translation is CASRTSGGEETQYF. V and J are TRBV6-6 and TRBJ2-5, with TRBD1 matching 7 bases. Trimming took 8 bases from V and 3 from J; bases not matched to a gene: 9. Germline CDR1 and CDR2: MNHNY and SVGAGI (reference sequence). The CDR3 spans 14 residues.

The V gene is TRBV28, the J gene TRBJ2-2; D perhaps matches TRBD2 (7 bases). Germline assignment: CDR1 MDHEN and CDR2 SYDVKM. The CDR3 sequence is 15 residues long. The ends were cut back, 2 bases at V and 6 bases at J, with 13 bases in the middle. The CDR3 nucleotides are TGTGCCAGCAGTTTAGTGGGGGCGGGAGCCGGGGAGCTGTTTTTT. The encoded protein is CASSLVGAGAGELFF.

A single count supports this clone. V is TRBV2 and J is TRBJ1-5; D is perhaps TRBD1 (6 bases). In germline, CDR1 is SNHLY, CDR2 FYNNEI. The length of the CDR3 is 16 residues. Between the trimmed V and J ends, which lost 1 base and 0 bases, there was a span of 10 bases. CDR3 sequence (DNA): TGTGCCAGCAGTGAAGGTTGGGACAATAGCAATCAGCCCCAGCATTTT. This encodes CASSEGWDNSNQPQHF.

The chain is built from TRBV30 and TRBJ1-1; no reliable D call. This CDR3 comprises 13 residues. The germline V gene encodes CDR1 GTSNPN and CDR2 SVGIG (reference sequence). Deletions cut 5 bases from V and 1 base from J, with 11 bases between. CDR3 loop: CAWGSIRNTEAFF. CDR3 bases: TGTGCCTGGGGGTCCATCCGGAACACTGAAGCTTTCTTT.

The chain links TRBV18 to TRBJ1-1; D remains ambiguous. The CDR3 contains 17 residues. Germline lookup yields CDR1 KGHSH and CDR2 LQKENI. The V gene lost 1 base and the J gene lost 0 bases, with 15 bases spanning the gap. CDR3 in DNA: TGTGCCAGCTCACCACTTGAAGGGAAGATCATGAACACTGAAGCTTTCTTT. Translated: CASSPLEGKIMNTEAFF. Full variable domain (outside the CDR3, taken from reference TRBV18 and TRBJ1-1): NAGVMQNPRHLVRRRGQEARLRCSPMKGHSHVYWYRQLPEEGLKFMVYLQKENIIDESGMPKERFSAEFPKEGPSILRIQQVVRGDSAAYFCASSPLEGKIMNTEAFFGQGTRLTVV.

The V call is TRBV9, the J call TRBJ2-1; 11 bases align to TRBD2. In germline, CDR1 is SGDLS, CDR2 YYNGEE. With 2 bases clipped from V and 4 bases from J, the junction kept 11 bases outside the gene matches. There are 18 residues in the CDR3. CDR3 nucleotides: TGTGCCAGCAGCGTTTATAGCGGGGGGGCGAACAATTACAATGAGCAGTTCTTC. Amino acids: CASSVYSGGANNYNEQFF. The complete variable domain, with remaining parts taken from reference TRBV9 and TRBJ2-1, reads DSGVTQTPKHLITATGQRVTLRCSPRSGDLSVYWYQQSLDQGLQFLIQYYNGEERAKGNILERFSAQQFPDLHSELNLSSLELGDSALYFCASSVYSGGANNYNEQFFGPGTRLTVL.

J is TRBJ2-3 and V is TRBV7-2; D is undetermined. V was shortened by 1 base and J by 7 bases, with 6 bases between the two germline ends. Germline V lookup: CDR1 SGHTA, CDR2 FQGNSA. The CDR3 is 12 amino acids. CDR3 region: CASSLVMYTQYF. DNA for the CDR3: TGTGCCAGCAGCTTAGTCATGTATACGCAGTATTTT.

In DNA, the CDR3 is TGTGCCAGCTCACTCGACCGGACTAGCGGGAGAAGCACCGGGGAGCTGTTTTTT. Protein product: CASSLDRTSGRSTGELFF. V is TRBV18 and J is TRBJ2-2; 13 nucleotides line up with TRBD2. CDR1 is KGHSH and CDR2 is LQKENI in the germline V gene. The CDR3 is made up of 18 amino acids. The ends lost 4 bases at V and 4 bases at J; junction bases unmatched: 9.

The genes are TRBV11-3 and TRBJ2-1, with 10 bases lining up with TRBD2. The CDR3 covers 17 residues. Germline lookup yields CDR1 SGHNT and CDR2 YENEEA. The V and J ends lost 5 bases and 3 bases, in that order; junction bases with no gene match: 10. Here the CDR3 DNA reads TGTGCCAGCAGCCGCCTTAAGCGGGAGGGCCTCTACAATGAGCAGTTCTTC. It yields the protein CASSRLKREGLYNEQFF.

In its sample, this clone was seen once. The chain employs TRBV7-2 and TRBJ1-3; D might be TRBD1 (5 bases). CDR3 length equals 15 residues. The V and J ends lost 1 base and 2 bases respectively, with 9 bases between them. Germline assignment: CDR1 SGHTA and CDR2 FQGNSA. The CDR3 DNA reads TGTGCCAGCAGCTTAGGAGGAGGGGCTGGAAACACCATATATTTT. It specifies CASSLGGGAGNTIYF.

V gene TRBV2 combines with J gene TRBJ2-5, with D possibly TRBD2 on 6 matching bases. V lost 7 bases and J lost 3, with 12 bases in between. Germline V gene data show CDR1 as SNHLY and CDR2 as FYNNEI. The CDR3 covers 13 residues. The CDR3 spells CASNLEREETQYF. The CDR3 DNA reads TGTGCCAGCAATTTGGAGCGGGAAGAGACCCAGTACTTC.

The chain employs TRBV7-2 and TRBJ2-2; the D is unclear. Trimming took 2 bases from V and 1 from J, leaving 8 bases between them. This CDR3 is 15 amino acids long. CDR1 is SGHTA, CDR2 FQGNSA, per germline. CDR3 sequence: CASSLSSVNTGELFF. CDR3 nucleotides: TGTGCCAGCAGCTTAAGTAGTGTGAACACCGGGGAGCTGTTTTTT.

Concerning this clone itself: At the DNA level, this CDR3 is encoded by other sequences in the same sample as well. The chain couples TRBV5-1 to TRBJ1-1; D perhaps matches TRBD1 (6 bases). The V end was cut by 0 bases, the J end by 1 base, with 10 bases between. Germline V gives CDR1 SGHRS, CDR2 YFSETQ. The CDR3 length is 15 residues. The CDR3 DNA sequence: TGCGCCAGCAGCTTGGAGGGGGGAAAGAACACTGAAGCTTTCTTT. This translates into CASSLEGGKNTEAFF.

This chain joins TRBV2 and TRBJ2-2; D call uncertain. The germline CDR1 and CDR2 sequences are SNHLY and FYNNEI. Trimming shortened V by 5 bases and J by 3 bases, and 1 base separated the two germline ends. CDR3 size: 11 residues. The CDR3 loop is CASSYTGELFF. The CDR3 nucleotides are TGTGCCAGCAGTTACACCGGGGAGCTGTTTTTT. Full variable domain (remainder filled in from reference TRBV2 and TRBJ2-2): EPEVTQTPSHQVTQMGQEVILRCVPISNHLYFYWYRQILGQKVEFLVSFYNNEISEKSEIFDDQFSVERPDGSNFTLKIRSTKLEDSAMYFCASSYTGELFFGEGSRLTVL.

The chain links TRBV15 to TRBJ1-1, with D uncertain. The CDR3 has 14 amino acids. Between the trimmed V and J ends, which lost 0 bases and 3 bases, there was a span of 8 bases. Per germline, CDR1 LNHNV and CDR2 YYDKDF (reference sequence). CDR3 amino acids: CATSRDYGDTEAFF. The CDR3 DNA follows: TGTGCCACCAGCAGAGATTATGGGGACACTGAAGCTTTCTTT.

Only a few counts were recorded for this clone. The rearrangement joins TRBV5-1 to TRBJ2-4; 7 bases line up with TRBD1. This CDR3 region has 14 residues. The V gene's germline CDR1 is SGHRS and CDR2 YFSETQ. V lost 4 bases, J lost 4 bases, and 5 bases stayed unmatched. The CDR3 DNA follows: TGCGCCAGCAGCCCGGGACAGATTAAAAACATTCAGTACTTC. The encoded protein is CASSPGQIKNIQYF.

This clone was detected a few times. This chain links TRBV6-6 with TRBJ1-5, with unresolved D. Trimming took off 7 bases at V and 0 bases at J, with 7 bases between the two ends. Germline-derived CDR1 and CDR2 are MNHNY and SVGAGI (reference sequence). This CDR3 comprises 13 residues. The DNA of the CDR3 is TGTGCCAGCACACGGGATAGCAATCAGCCCCAGCATTTT. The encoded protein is CASTRDSNQPQHF.

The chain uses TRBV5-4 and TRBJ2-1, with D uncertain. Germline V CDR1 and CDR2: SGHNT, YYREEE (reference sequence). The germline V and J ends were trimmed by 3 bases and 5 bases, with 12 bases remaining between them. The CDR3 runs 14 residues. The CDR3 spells CASSSEPQDNEQFF. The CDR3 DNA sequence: TGTGCCAGCAGCTCGGAGCCCCAAGACAATGAGCAGTTCTTC.

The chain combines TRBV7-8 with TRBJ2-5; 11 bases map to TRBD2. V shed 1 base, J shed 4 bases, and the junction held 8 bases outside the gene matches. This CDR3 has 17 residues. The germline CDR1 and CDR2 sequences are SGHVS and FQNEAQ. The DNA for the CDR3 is TGTGCCAGCAGCTTAGGGCTAGCGGGGGGCCCCGGAGAGACCCAGTACTTC. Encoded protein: CASSLGLAGGPGETQYF.

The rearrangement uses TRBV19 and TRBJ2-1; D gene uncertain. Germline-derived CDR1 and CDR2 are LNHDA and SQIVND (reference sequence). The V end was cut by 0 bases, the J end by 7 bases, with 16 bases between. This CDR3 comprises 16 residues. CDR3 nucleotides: TGTGCCAGTAGTATAGAAAGTCCTCGGACGAAAAATGAGCAGTTCTTC. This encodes CASSIESPRTKNEQFF.

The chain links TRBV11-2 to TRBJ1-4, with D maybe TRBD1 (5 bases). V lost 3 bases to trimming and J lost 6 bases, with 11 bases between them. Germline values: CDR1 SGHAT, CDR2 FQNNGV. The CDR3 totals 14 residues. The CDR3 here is CASSFVGAHEKLFF. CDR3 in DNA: TGTGCCAGCAGCTTTGTAGGGGCGCATGAAAAACTGTTTTTT.